The 20 T cell receptor beta chains below come from one sample, sequenced in a study of shared clonotypes between healthy human individuals. This table comes from immunoSEQ multiplex PCR, and its TCRdb copy is limited to in-frame clones, with some not included. The sample carries roughly 1 million clones, roughly 80% recorded once. The specimen sequenced was memory CD4+ T cells sorted from blood. The subset is: CD45RA-negative fraction. These receptors all stem from a man aged 18 to 30 in good health.

The J gene is TRBJ2-2, the V gene TRBV19, with TRBD1 matching over 11 bases. V lost 8 bases, J lost 7 bases, and 6 bases stayed unmatched. Germline-derived CDR1 and CDR2 are LNHDA and SQIVND (reference sequence). The CDR3 spans 14 residues. For the CDR3, the DNA is TGTGCCAGTCAGGACAGGGGGCGAATCGGGGAGCTGTTTTTT. Protein sequence: CASQDRGRIGELFF.

The chain has TRBV27 and TRBJ1-2, with TRBD1 as a possible D gene (5 bases). V was trimmed by 8 bases and J by 4 bases, leaving 14 bases between them. CDR1 MNHEY and CDR2 SMNVEV come from the germline V gene (reference sequence). The CDR3 consists of 13 residues. CDR3 loop: CASWGFRSYGYTF. The CDR3 region has the DNA TGTGCCAGCTGGGGGTTCCGGAGCTATGGCTACACCTTC.

The genes are TRBV5-8 and TRBJ2-2, with D maybe TRBD1 (6 bases). Per the germline V gene, CDR1 is SGHTS and CDR2 is YDEGEE. This CDR3 is 17 amino acids long. Deletions cut 0 bases from V and 1 base from J, with 13 bases between. The CDR3 DNA reads as TGTGCCAGCAGCTTGGTCTATTCGGGACAGAACACCGGGGAGCTGTTTTTT. It translates to CASSLVYSGQNTGELFF. Based on the CDR3 plus reference TRBV5-8 and TRBJ2-2, the full variable domain is EAGVTQSPTHLIKTRGQQATLRCSPISGHTSVYWYQQALGLGLQFLLWYDEGEERNRGNFPPRFSGRQFPNYSSELNVNALELEDSALYLCASSLVYSGQNTGELFFGEGSRLTVL.

This clone was seen a single time. This chain joins TRBV29-1 and TRBJ2-7, with a possible D match to TRBD2 (5 bases). The CDR3 sequence is 13 residues long. Trimming removed 7 bases at V and 4 bases at J, with 17 bases between. The germline gives CDR1 SQVTM, CDR2 ANQGSEA. CDR3 amino acids: CSDGPSGGYEQYF. For the CDR3, the DNA is TGCAGCGATGGACCGTCCGGCGGGTACGAGCAGTACTTC.

CDR3 in DNA: TGTGCCAGCAGCGTAGAAGACAGGGGAAATACCTACGAGCAGTACTTC. Amino acids: CASSVEDRGNTYEQYF. The V and J genes are TRBV9 and TRBJ2-7; 8 nucleotides agree with TRBD1. Germline CDR1 is SGDLS and CDR2 is YYNGEE. With V trimmed by 0 bases and J by 2 bases, 7 bases remained unmatched. The length of the CDR3 is 16 residues.

CDR3 region: CATSGPSYHEQYF. The CDR3 DNA reads TGTGCCACCTCGGGGCCCTCCTACCACGAGCAGTACTTC. This sequence joins TRBV28 and TRBJ2-7; D is perhaps TRBD1 or TRBD2 (5 bases each). This CDR3 has 13 residues. Germline V gene lookup returns CDR1 MDHEN and CDR2 SYDVKM. Trimming took off 10 bases at V and 5 bases at J, with 18 bases between the two ends.

The genes are TRBV19 and TRBJ1-2; 9 bases are shared with TRBD1. Germline trimming cut 6 bases from V and 6 bases from J; bases unmatched to any gene: 11. Germline V lookup: CDR1 LNHDA, CDR2 SQIVND (reference sequence). The CDR3 contains 15 residues. In DNA, the CDR3 is TGTGCCAGTAGCCACACTCGGACAGGGGAGAATGGCTACACCTTC. Protein product: CASSHTRTGENGYTF.

This rearrangement joins TRBV5-6 to TRBJ2-7; 8 positions agree with TRBD2. J was trimmed by 0 bases and V by 4 bases; bases with no gene match: 6. The CDR3 totals 15 residues. Per germline, CDR1 SGHDT and CDR2 YYEEEE. The CDR3 DNA sequence: TGTGCCAGCAGCCGTTCGGGAGGGAGCTCCTACGAGCAGTACTTC. This codes for CASSRSGGSSYEQYF.

The J gene is TRBJ2-4, the V gene TRBV4-3, with D unclear. The length of the CDR3 is 12 residues. Trimming shortened V by 0 bases and J by 6 bases, and 3 bases separated the two germline ends. Germline V gene sequence: CDR1 LGHNA, CDR2 YSLEER. The CDR3 region is CASSQDRNIQYF. The CDR3 DNA sequence: TGCGCCAGCAGCCAAGATAGAAACATTCAGTACTTC.

The chain carries TRBV18 and TRBJ2-3; D is possibly TRBD1 (5 bases). The V and J ends lost 1 base and 3 bases respectively, with 8 bases between them. CDR3 length: 14 amino acids. Germline lookup yields CDR1 KGHSH and CDR2 LQKENI. CDR3 nucleotides: TGTGCCAGCTCACCACGGGGCACAACAGATACGCAGTATTTT. This codes for CASSPRGTTDTQYF. Drawing the rest from reference TRBV18 and TRBJ2-3, the complete variable domain is NAGVMQNPRHLVRRRGQEARLRCSPMKGHSHVYWYRQLPEEGLKFMVYLQKENIIDESGMPKERFSAEFPKEGPSILRIQQVVRGDSAAYFCASSPRGTTDTQYFGPGTRLTVL.

The gene calls are TRBV30 and TRBJ1-2; TRBD1 might be the D (5 bases). Germline CDR1 is GTSNPN and CDR2 is SVGIG (reference sequence). The CDR3 runs 14 residues. Trimming left V 6 bases short and J 0 bases short, with 14 bases between. In DNA form, the CDR3 reads TGTGCCTGCCCTGGGGCTGTTTCTAACTATGGCTACACCTTC. Translating gives CACPGAVSNYGYTF.

V is TRBV6-1 and J is TRBJ2-5, with a tentative D call TRBD1 (6 bases). This CDR3 comprises 15 residues. Germline-derived CDR1 and CDR2 are MNHNS and SASEGT. V was clipped by 7 bases and J by 2 bases, with 17 bases between them. The CDR3 nucleotides are TGTGCCAGCACCCCAAGGTGGACAGCTCAAGAGACCCAGTACTTC. Translating gives CASTPRWTAQETQYF.

V and J are TRBV29-1 and TRBJ2-7; weak D call: TRBD2 (5 bases). Between the trimmed V and J ends, which lost 7 bases and 5 bases, there was a span of 12 bases. The CDR3 covers 11 residues. Germline loops: CDR1 SQVTM, CDR2 ANQGSEA. For the CDR3, the DNA is TGCAGCGCCTGGACTGTGAACGAGCAGTACTTC. Protein: CSAWTVNEQYF.

The CDR3 bases are TGTGCCAGCAGCCCAGACACGGGAGATGAAAAACTGTTTTTT. This encodes CASSPDTGDEKLFF. This chain joins TRBV9 and TRBJ1-4; D uncertain. The V and J ends lost 4 bases and 6 bases respectively, with 13 bases between them. The CDR3 has 14 amino acids. Germline CDR1 SGDLS, CDR2 YYNGEE.

The chain combines TRBV5-5 with TRBJ2-1; 8 bases match TRBD1. The CDR3 runs 14 residues. Germline V gene sequence: CDR1 SGHKS, CDR2 YYEKEE (reference sequence). The V segment lost 0 bases and the J segment 9 bases; nucleotides outside the gene matches: 5. DNA for the CDR3: TGTGCCAGCAGCTTGGCCGGTGGGACAGGTGAGCAGTTCTTC. Translation gives CASSLAGGTGEQFF.

V is TRBV2 and J is TRBJ1-3; D is uncertain. Germline lookup yields CDR1 SNHLY and CDR2 FYNNEI. The V gene lost 4 bases and the J gene lost 0 bases, with 10 bases spanning the gap. The CDR3 runs 15 residues. The CDR3 region has the DNA TGTGCCAGCAGTGCTAACGAGAACTCTGGAAACACCATATATTTT. Its protein product is CASSANENSGNTIYF.

The rearrangement joins TRBV7-2 to TRBJ2-3; D is ambiguous. CDR1 and CDR2 from the germline V gene are SGHTA and FQGNSA. V gave up 4 bases and J gave up 4 bases, with 15 bases separating them. The CDR3 spans 15 residues. The CDR3 DNA sequence: TGTGCCAGCAGCTCCGATCTCCTCGGAGCAGATACGCAGTATTTT. This gives the protein CASSSDLLGADTQYF.

Ten or more counts support this clone. V gene TRBV4-1 combines with J gene TRBJ1-5, with TRBD1 matching 12 bases. Germline CDR1 is MGHRA and CDR2 is YSYEKL. CDR3 length equals 15 residues. With V trimmed by 0 bases and J by 7 bases, 1 base remained unmatched. CDR3 sequence: CASSQEGQGAQPQHF. CDR3 DNA: TGCGCCAGCAGCCAAGAGGGACAGGGGGCCCAGCCCCAGCATTTT.

This clone was detected a few times. This sequence joins TRBV7-9 and TRBJ2-2; D gene unclear. The germline V and J ends were trimmed by 5 bases and 6 bases, with 10 bases remaining between them. CDR1 is SEHNR, CDR2 FQNEAQ, per germline (reference sequence). This CDR3 spans 13 amino acids. The CDR3 DNA follows: TGTGCCAGCAGCCAAATAGATGCCGGGGAGCTGTTTTTT. It encodes CASSQIDAGELFF.

This clone was observed a single time. This chain uses TRBV19 with TRBJ2-3; D tentatively reads TRBD1 or TRBD2 (5 bases each). Germline loops: CDR1 LNHDA, CDR2 SQIVND (reference sequence). V was cut by 4 bases and J by 3 bases, with 17 bases left in between. The CDR3 runs to 16 residues. The CDR3 DNA reads as TGTGCCAGTAGTAAGGGGAGACCCCCGGGGACAGATACGCAGTATTTT. This gives the protein CASSKGRPPGTDTQYF.